The T cell receptor beta chain under discussion was sequenced for a study of T cells after yellow fever vaccination. Overall study findings and caveats: Most clones from primary vaccination resurfaced after the booster (roughly 96% CD4, approximately 87% CD8). Highly abundant clonotypes carried over from the bulk population could end up in FACS-sorted repertoires as contaminants.

This clonotype has more than one count but fewer than ten. The antigen is unknown. MiXCR, run by TCRdb on the 5' RACE reads, gives a single entry per CDR3 protein. The sample shows just under 600,000 distinct CDR3 sequences, approximately 13% of them seen only once. V dropped 3 bases and J dropped 0 bases, with 12 bases sitting between them. Germline assignment: CDR1 SEHNR and CDR2 FQNEAQ (reference sequence). This CDR3 region has 15 residues. This material consisted of PBMCs, taken on the day of the yellow fever booster vaccination. The source is a young man who received the YFV17D yellow fever vaccine. This chain connects TRBV7-9 to TRBJ2-7, with D possibly being TRBD2 (5 bases). This chain's CDR3 is CASSFRGSRSYEQYF. CDR3 nucleotide sequence: TGTGCCAGCAGCTTTCGAGGGTCGCGCTCCTACGAGCAGTACTTC.